A selection of T cell receptor beta chains follows, all from one sample in a study of cytotoxic CD8 clonotypes in ibrutinib-treated CLL. Libraries were prepared by immunoSEQ multiplex PCR; TCRdb keeps only in-frame clonotypes and omits some of them. The sample carries under 150,000 clones, more than 70% recorded once. The sequenced sample was PBMCs, obtained after 36 months of ibrutinib treatment. These receptors all stem from a human donor with chronic lymphocytic leukemia. Each CDR3 is given with its conserved first and last residue. A D gene is named only where the DNA matches it firmly. Clone size, where shown, is once, few, many, or a class for clones that have expanded.

TRBD1,NA,TRBV5-1,TRBJ1-1,TGCGCCAGCAGCTCGACAGGGTCCACTGAAGCTTTCTTT,CASSSTGSTEAFF
NA,once,TRBV14,TRBJ2-5,TGTGCCAGCAGCCAAGATCTAGAGGGGTTGGACCAGTACTTC,CASSQDLEGLDQYF
TRBD2,NA,TRBV29-1,TRBJ2-1,TGCAGCGTTGAATCGGTCGGGAGGGCCTGGGATAATGAGCAGTTCTTC,CSVESVGRAWDNEQFF
NA,NA,TRBV5-4,TRBJ2-7,TGTGCCAGCAGCTTGGTCCATAAAGGCGAGCAGTACTTC,CASSLVHKGEQYF
TRBD1,NA,TRBV7-2,TRBJ1-6,TGTGCCAGCAGCCCTGGGACAGGGTTTTATAATTCACCCCTCCACTTT,CASSPGTGFYNSPLHF
NA,NA,TRBV7-9,TRBJ2-2,TGTGCCAGCAGCTTGGGGCAGGGTAGAGACACCGGGGAGCTGTTTTTT,CASSLGQGRDTGELFF
NA,few,TRBV29-1,TRBJ1-5,TGCAGCGTGAGCAGGGGAGGTCAGCCCCAGCATTTT,CSVSRGGQPQHF
NA,many,TRBV11-2,TRBJ2-2,TGTGCCAGCAGCTTAGATACCACCGGGGAGCTGTTTTTT,CASSLDTTGELFF
NA,few,TRBV10-3,TRBJ1-5,TGTGCCACATCCGTCGGGCAGGGTCCTGCTCAGCCCCAGCATTTT,CATSVGQGPAQPQHF
NA,NA,TRBV18,TRBJ2-5,TGTGCCAGCTCACCACCGAGCAGGGGCATAGGGACCCAGTACTTC,CASSPPSRGIGTQYF
NA,NA,TRBV10-3,TRBJ2-7,TGTGCCAGCAGTGCTCGGCAGACAGGCGAGCAGTACTTC,CASSARQTGEQYF
NA,few,TRBV10-1,TRBJ1-1,TGCGCCAGCAGTGGGGACACCACCGAAGCTTTCTTT,CASSGDTTEAFF
NA,NA,TRBV18,TRBJ2-5,TGTGCCAGCTCACCACCGGCCACTCCGAAAGAGACCCAGTACTTC,CASSPPATPKETQYF
NA,many,TRBV9,TRBJ1-1,TGTGCCAGCAGCACCCCAGGGAAAGCTTTCTTT,CASSTPGKAFF
NA,NA,TRBV28,TRBJ2-7,TGTGCCAGCAGTTTAGGCCAGGGTTCGATGTACGAGCAGTACTTC,CASSLGQGSMYEQYF
TRBD1,NA,TRBV10-3,TRBJ2-4,TGTGCCATCAGTGGACGCTTGGGACAGCCCCAGGACATTCAGTACTTC,CAISGRLGQPQDIQYF
NA,NA,TRBV4-2,TRBJ1-3,TGTGCCAGCAGCCCCCCGATCTCTGGAAACACCATATATTTT,CASSPPISGNTIYF
TRBD2,NA,TRBV18,TRBJ2-7,TGTGCCAGCTCACTTCGGTCGGGAGGAGACGAGCAGTACTTC,CASSLRSGGDEQYF
TRBD1,NA,TRBV30,TRBJ2-3,TGTGCCGCCCGGCAGGGGGCGGGAGATACGCAGTATTTT,CAARQGAGDTQYF
TRBD2,NA,TRBV27,TRBJ2-7,TGTGCCAGCAGGCGGACTAGCGGAATCTACGAGCAGTACTTC,CASRRTSGIYEQYF
TRBD2,NA,TRBV5-1,TRBJ2-3,TGCGCCAGCAGCTTGGCCCCGGGAGGGGGCACAGATACGCAGTATTTT,CASSLAPGGGTDTQYF
NA,NA,TRBV30,TRBJ1-4,TGTGCCTGGAGTGGGAGGGTGGCGGAAAAACTGTTTTTT,CAWSGRVAEKLFF
TRBD1,NA,TRBV5-1,TRBJ1-1,TGCGCCAGCAACCACCGACAGGGGACCGGGGAAGCTTTCTTT,CASNHRQGTGEAFF
TRBD1,NA,TRBV19,TRBJ2-7,TGTGCCAGTTCAGACGGGACAGCTCCCTACGAGCAGTACTTC,CASSDGTAPYEQYF
NA,NA,TRBV7-9,TRBJ2-1,TGTGCCAGCAGCTTAAATGGGGGAGAGCAGTTCTTC,CASSLNGGEQFF
NA,NA,TRBV2,TRBJ2-7,TGTGCCAGCAGTCCAGGGCCGAACGAGCAGTACTTC,CASSPGPNEQYF
TRBD1,NA,TRBV11-1,TRBJ2-3,TGTGCCAGCAGCTCAGGGGGAGTCACAGATACGCAGTATTTT,CASSSGGVTDTQYF
NA,NA,TRBV5-4,TRBJ1-5,TGTGCCAGCAGCGCAGGGTGGGATCAGCCCCAGCATTTT,CASSAGWDQPQHF
NA,NA,TRBV18,TRBJ1-2,TGTGCCAGCTCACCACCCAGGGATGGCTACACCTTC,CASSPPRDGYTF
NA,NA,TRBV18,TRBJ2-6,TGTGCCAGCTCACCAAACCTTTCCGGGGCAGATGGGGCCAACGTCCTGACTTTC,CASSPNLSGADGANVLTF
NA,NA,TRBV4-2,TRBJ1-2,TGTGCCAGCAGCCAAGATACCGGGACCATCCCCGAAAATGGCTACACCTTC,CASSQDTGTIPENGYTF
NA,NA,TRBV10-2,TRBJ1-5,TGCGCCAGCAGTGAGCACCCTGATCAGCCCCAGCATTTT,CASSEHPDQPQHF
TRBD1,NA,TRBV5-1,TRBJ1-4,TGCGCCAGCAGCTTCAGGGGGCAGGATGAAAAACTGTTTTTT,CASSFRGQDEKLFF
NA,once,TRBV27,TRBJ1-2,TGTGCCAGCAGTCGGAATCAGAACTATGGCTACACCTTC,CASSRNQNYGYTF
NA,NA,TRBV5-1,TRBJ2-4,TGCGCCAGCAGCTTGGGGGCCCCCCGGAACATTCAGTACTTC,CASSLGAPRNIQYF
NA,NA,TRBV11-2,TRBJ2-7,TGTGCCAGCAGCTCCGCCTCCTACGAGCAGTACTTC,CASSSASYEQYF
TRBD2,NA,TRBV7-6,TRBJ2-5,TGTGCCAGCAGCTCCACTAGCGGGGGGCCCGAAGAGACCCAGTACTTC,CASSSTSGGPEETQYF
NA,NA,TRBV2,TRBJ2-1,TGTGCCAGCAGCGGGTCCTCCGGAATTGGCTACAATGAGCAGTTCTTC,CASSGSSGIGYNEQFF
NA,NA,TRBV2,TRBJ1-2,TGTGCCAGCAGTGAAGTGGGGAGGGCTGGCTACACCTTC,CASSEVGRAGYTF
NA,NA,TRBV2,TRBJ2-7,TGTGCCAGCATCCTTCGGGGCGGGAACGAGCAGTACTTC,CASILRGGNEQYF
NA,NA,TRBV7-8,TRBJ1-2,TGTGCCAGCAGCTTAAATCCGGCCTATGGCTACACCTTC,CASSLNPAYGYTF
NA,NA,TRBV15,TRBJ2-1,TGTGCCACCAGCAATCGAGGGGCCGGTTACAATGAGCAGTTCTTC,CATSNRGAGYNEQFF